The 5 T cell receptor beta chains below come from one sample, sequenced in a study of prognosis after radiotherapy for stage I lung cancer. Two-round multiplex PCR amplified TCR beta CDR3 from genomic DNA. For every TRBV and TRBJ gene, a specific primer was used in first-round PCR. One entry per CDR3 protein results from TCRdb running MiXCR on the multiplex PCR reads. In the table there are some 34,000 distinct CDR3 sequences, approximately 32% of which are singletons. Sample: PBMCs, taken before or after stereotactic body radiation therapy (not recorded which). The receptors derive from a donor at least 50 years old with non-small cell lung cancer.

The CDR3 nucleotides read TGCAGTGCAAATTCCCTGGCAGGGGCATTAGGCTACACCTTC. Translating it yields CSANSLAGALGYTF. V is TRBV20-1 and J is TRBJ1-2, with a tentative D call TRBD1 (6 bases). The V end was cut by 6 bases, the J end by 8 bases, with 22 bases between. The germline CDR1 and CDR2 sequences are DFQATT and SNEGSKA (reference sequence). This CDR3 contains 14 residues.

This clonotype was recorded at least ten times. This sequence joins TRBV20-1 and TRBJ2-2, with a possible D match to TRBD1 (5 bases). CDR1 and CDR2 (germline): DFQATT, SNEGSKA (reference sequence). Trimming stripped 4 bases from V and 4 bases from J, with 10 bases between. This CDR3 region has 13 residues. The CDR3 loop reads CSAMQGSTGELFF. The CDR3 region has the DNA TGCAGTGCTATGCAGGGTAGCACCGGGGAGCTGTTTTTT.

The V gene is TRBV11-2, the J gene TRBJ1-1; TRBD1 is a possible D gene (5 bases). CDR1 and CDR2 from the germline V gene are SGHAT and FQNNGV. The V and J ends lost 0 bases and 0 bases respectively, with 8 bases between them. The CDR3 covers 15 residues. This CDR3 is CASSLEGVVNTEAFF. Written as DNA, the CDR3 is TGTGCCAGCAGCTTAGAGGGGGTGGTGAACACTGAAGCTTTCTTT.

The chain combines TRBV6-1 with TRBJ2-2; 10 bases map to TRBD1. This CDR3 spans 15 amino acids. The germline V gene has CDR1 MNHNS and CDR2 SASEGT. The CDR3 protein is CVSRDRGWNTGELFF. The DNA for the CDR3 is TGTGTCAGTAGGGACAGGGGATGGAACACCGGGGAGCTGTTTTTT.

In the case of this clonotype: A read error may be the cause here, since a much bigger clone is one base away. The chain combines TRBV6-2 or TRBV6-3 with TRBJ2-1, with TRBD1 matching 9 bases. V lost 2 bases, J lost 6 bases, and 11 bases stayed unmatched. CDR3 size: 17 residues. Germline CDR1 MNHEY, CDR2 SVGEGT. CDR3: CASSYPGTGCRSNEQFF. The CDR3 coding sequence is TGTGCCAGCAGTTACCCCGGGACAGGGTGTAGGAGCAATGAGCAGTTCTTC.